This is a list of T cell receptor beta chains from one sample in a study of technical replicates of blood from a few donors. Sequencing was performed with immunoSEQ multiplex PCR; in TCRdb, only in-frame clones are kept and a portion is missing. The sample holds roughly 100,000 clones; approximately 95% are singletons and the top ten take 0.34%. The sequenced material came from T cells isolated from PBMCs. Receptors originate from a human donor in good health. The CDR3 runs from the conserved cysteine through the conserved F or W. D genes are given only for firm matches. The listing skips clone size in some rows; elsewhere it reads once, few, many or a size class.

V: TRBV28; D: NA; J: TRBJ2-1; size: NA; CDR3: CASSIIVLAPSSYNEQFF; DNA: TGTGCCAGCAGTATCATCGTACTAGCTCCAAGCTCCTACAATGAGCAGTTCTTC
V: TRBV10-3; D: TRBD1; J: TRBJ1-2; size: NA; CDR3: CAISFGDRDYGYTF; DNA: TGTGCCATCAGTTTCGGAGACAGGGACTATGGCTACACCTTC
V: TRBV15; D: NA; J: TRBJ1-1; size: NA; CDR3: CATSSPPHEGTNTEAFF; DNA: TGTGCCACCAGCAGTCCTCCTCACGAGGGCACGAACACTGAAGCTTTCTTT
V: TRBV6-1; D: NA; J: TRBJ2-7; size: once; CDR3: CASSARPSYEQYF; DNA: TGTGCCAGCAGCGCCAGGCCCTCCTACGAGCAGTACTTC
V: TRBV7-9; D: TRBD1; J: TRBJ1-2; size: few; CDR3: CASSSTGDAYGYTF; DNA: TGTGCCAGCAGCTCGACAGGGGACGCGTATGGCTACACCTTC
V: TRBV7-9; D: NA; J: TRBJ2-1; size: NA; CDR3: CASSRLVNNEQFF; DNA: TGTGCCAGCAGCCGACTGGTAAACAATGAGCAGTTCTTC
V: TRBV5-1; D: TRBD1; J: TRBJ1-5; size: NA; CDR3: CASSLGTGSNQPQHF; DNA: TGCGCCAGCAGCTTAGGGACAGGGTCTAATCAGCCCCAGCATTTT
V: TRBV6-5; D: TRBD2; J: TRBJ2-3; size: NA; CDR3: CASSYQREEDTQYF; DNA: TGTGCCAGCAGTTACCAGCGGGAGGAGGATACGCAGTATTTT
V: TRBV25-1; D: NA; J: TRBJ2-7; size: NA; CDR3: CASSEIQGPTYEQYF; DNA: TGTGCCAGCAGTGAAATTCAGGGGCCTACCTACGAGCAGTACTTC
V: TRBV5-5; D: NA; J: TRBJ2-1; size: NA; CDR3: CASSLVALDIYNEQFF; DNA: TGTGCCAGCAGCTTGGTGGCCCTGGACATTTACAATGAGCAGTTCTTC
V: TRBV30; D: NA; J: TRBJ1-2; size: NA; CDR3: CAWSGYGGEDYGYTF; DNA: TGTGCCTGGAGTGGCTATGGGGGCGAAGACTATGGCTACACCTTC
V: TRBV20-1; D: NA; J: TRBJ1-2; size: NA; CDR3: CSARRDGYTF; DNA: TGCAGTGCTAGGAGGGATGGCTACACCTTC
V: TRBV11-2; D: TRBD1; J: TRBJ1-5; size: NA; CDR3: CASSFDRGNQPQHF; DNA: TGTGCCAGCAGCTTTGACAGGGGCAATCAGCCCCAGCATTTT